The T cell receptor beta chain under discussion was sequenced for a study of vaccination and CD4 T cells after COVID-19 (dated by TCRdb to between 2021 and 2024). Context from the whole study: Every convalescent patient had a positive nasal swab PCR test for SARS-CoV-2, with mild disease in about nine patients and severe disease in one. Each participant got two doses of either the Pfizer-BioNTech BNT162b2 vaccine (n=8) or the Moderna mRNA-1273 vaccine (n=2). Post-vaccine blood samples were taken a median of 72 days after the second vaccine dose, with a range of about 13 to 250 days. Post-COVID blood samples from convalescent patients were collected a median of roughly 100 days after diagnosis, with a range of 35 to 161 days. In under twelve COVID-19 convalescent patients and a few infection-naive healthy vaccine recipients, researchers compared the spike-specific CD4+ TCR repertoire from before mRNA vaccination with the repertoire from after. Six males and four females were included in the convalescent cohort, with two Hispanic individuals, seven Caucasians, two Asians and one multiracial person represented.

The library relied on PCR. Sequenced using an Illumina iSeq 100. In the source study's methods: Non-productive sequences were removed, and CDR3s not starting with C, not ending with F or W, or shorter than 7 amino acids were discarded. Similarity between CDR3 sequences was evaluated in R version 3.6.1 using Levenshtein distances (stringdist) and unrooted phylogenetic trees (ape). In TCRdb, the public reads were trimmed at Q25 with fastp and aligned with MiXCR, with productive beta chains retained. A single entry per CDR3 protein holds the most common genes and DNA from its merged rows. TCRdb, not the authors, supplied the V and J calls. The sample table lists about 21,000 distinct CDR3 sequences, around 64% of them with a count of one. Of the sample, roughly 1.1% is held by the ten largest clones. A remark on this clonotype: It lacks a known antigen. Base qualities are not recorded, but no much larger clone differs from it by a single base.

The positive SARS-CoV-2 PCR tests of the convalescent patients were dated from March to December 2020, before the Alpha, Beta and Delta variants emerged in the United States. Ficoll-Paque Plus gradient centrifugation was used to isolate PBMCs from whole blood, and the isolated PBMCs were then either used fresh or cryopreserved at -140C. What the authors observed across the whole study: In convalescent patients, a median roughly 85% of post-vaccine SARS-CoV-2-reactive clones were detected only after vaccination, and vaccine-specific priming was suggested by this finding. Of the vaccine-specific clones in convalescent patients, 304 of 307, or nearly all, reacted only to SARS-CoV-2 spike and did not cross-react with common cold coronaviruses. Although the median number of SARS-CoV-2-reactive clonotypes went up from fewer than 25 after infection to some 40 after vaccination, the increase was not significant. Relatively few convalescent patients were included in the study, and early timepoints after natural infection were not analyzed.

The CDR3 sequence holds 14 residues, the cysteine and phenylalanine included. The CDR3 DNA has 42 bases and is translated from base 1. Cut back by 2 bases and 3 bases, the V and J ends lie 11 bases apart. The germline V gene encodes CDR1 ENHRY and CDR2 SYGVKD. The source is a human donor who had recovered from COVID-19. The receptor chain draws on TRBV10-3 and TRBJ2-7; the D gene cannot be resolved reliably. Source: CD4+ T cells from blood, taken after SARS-CoV-2 vaccination. The CDR3 in this case is CAISEGGRNYEQYF. The DNA sequence follows: TGTGCCATCAGTGAGGGCGGCAGGAACTACGAGCAGTACTTC.